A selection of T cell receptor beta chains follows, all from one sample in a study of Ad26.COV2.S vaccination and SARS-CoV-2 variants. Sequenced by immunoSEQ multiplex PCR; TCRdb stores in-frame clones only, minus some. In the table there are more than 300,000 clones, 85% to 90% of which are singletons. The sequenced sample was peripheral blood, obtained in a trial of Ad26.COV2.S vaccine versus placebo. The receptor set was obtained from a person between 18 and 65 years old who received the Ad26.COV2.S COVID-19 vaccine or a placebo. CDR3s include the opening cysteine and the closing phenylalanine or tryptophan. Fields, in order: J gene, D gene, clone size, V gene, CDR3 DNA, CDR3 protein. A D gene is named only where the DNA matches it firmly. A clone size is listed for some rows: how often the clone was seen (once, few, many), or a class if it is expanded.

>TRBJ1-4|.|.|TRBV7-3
TGTGCCAGCAGCTTGGTCATGGGGGAAAAACTGTTTTTT
CASSLVMGEKLFF
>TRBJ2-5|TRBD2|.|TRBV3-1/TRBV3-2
TGTGCCAGCAGCCTCCGGGGGGGGGTACGACAAGAGACCCAGTACTTC
CASSLRGGVRQETQYF
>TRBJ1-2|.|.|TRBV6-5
TGTGCCAGCAGTTCCACTTTACAGTCTCGGGGCTACACCTTC
CASSSTLQSRGYTF
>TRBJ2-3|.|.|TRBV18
TGTGCCAGCTCACCACAGAAGGGGGTAACAGATACGCAGTATTTT
CASSPQKGVTDTQYF
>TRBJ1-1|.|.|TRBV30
TGTGCCTGGAGTGTAGTTAAGGGGTGGTATTACACTGAAGCTTTCTTT
CAWSVVKGWYYTEAFF
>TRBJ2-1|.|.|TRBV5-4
TGTGCCAGCGCCCAAGATCGGAACAATGAGCAGTTCTTC
CASAQDRNNEQFF
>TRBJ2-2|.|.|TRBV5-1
TGCGCCAGCAGCTTGGGGTTCTTGTCCGGGGAGCTGTTTTTT
CASSLGFLSGELFF
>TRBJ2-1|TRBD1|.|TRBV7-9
TGTGCCAGCAGCTTAGCAGGGGGCCTTTACAATGAGCAGTTCTTC
CASSLAGGLYNEQFF
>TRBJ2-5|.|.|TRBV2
TGTGCCAGCAAAACGTCGGAGATCCAAGAGACCCAGTACTTC
CASKTSEIQETQYF
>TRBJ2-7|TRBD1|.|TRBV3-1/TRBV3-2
TGTGCCAGCAGCCAACCTGGGACAGGGGGGCTAGAGCAGTACTTC
CASSQPGTGGLEQYF
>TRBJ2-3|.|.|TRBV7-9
TGTGCCAGCAGCTTAGAGGGCTTCCGCACAGATACGCAGTATTTT
CASSLEGFRTDTQYF
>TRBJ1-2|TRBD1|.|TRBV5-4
TGTGCCAGCAGCGCTCCGGGACAGGGGCACTATGGCTACACCTTC
CASSAPGQGHYGYTF
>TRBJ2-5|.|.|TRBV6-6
TGTGCCAGCAGTTACTCGAGACTGGAGACCCAGTACTTC
CASSYSRLETQYF
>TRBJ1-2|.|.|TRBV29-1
TGCAGCGTTCCAGGAGCAGGGCAGACCTATGGCTACACCTTC
CSVPGAGQTYGYTF
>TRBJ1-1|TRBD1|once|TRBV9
TGTGCCAGCAGCGTAGGACAGGGCTACGAAGCTTTCTTT
CASSVGQGYEAFF
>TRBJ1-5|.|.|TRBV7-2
TGTGCCAGCACCTTCGGTCCCGATCAGCCCCAGCATTTT
CASTFGPDQPQHF
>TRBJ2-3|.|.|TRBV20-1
TGCAGTGCTAGTCGGGACTGGGGCACAGATACGCAGTATTTT
CSASRDWGTDTQYF
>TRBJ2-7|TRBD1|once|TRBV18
TGTGCCAGCTCACCCGGACAGGTACTATTTTCCGAGCAGTACTTC
CASSPGQVLFSEQYF
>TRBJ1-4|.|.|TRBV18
TGTGCCAGCTCACAAAGGCTTAATGAAAAACTGTTTTTT
CASSQRLNEKLFF
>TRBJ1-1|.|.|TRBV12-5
TGTGCTAGTGCGGGTTCTGAAGCTTTCTTT
CASAGSEAFF
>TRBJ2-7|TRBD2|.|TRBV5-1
TGCGCCAGCAGCTTGGTTAGCGGGGGGCGCCCGACCTACGAGCAGTACTTC
CASSLVSGGRPTYEQYF